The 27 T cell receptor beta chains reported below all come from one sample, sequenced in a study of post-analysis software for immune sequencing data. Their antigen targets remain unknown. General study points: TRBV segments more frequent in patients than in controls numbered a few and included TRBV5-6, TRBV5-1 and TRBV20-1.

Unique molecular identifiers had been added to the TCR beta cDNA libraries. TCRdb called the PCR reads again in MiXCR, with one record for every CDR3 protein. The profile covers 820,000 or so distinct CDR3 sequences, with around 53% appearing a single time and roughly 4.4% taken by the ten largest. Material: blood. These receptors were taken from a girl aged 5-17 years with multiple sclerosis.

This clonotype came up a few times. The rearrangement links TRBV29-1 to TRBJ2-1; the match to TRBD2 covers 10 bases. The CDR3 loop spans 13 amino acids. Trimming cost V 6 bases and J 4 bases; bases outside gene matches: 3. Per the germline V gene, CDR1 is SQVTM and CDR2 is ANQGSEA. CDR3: CSVLAGDYNEQFF. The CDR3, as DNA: TGCAGCGTCCTAGCGGGGGATTACAATGAGCAGTTCTTC.

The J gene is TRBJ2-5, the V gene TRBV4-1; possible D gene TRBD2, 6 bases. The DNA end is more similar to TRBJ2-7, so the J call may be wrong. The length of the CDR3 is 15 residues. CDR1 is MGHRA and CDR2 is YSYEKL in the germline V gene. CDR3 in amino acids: CASSSQYRGDYEQYF. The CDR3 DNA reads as TGCGCCAGCAGCTCGCAATACCGCGGGGACTACGAGCAGTACTTC.

The DNA of the CDR3 is TGCAGTGCCTCAGGGCGGGGGGACTCAGATACGCAGTATTTT. This gives the protein CSASGRGDSDTQYF. J is TRBJ2-3 and V is TRBV20-1; 8 positions agree with TRBD2. Germline V gives CDR1 DFQATT, CDR2 SNEGSKA (reference sequence). This CDR3 has 14 amino acids. Unmatched junction bases numbered 9, after V lost 6 bases and J lost 4 bases.

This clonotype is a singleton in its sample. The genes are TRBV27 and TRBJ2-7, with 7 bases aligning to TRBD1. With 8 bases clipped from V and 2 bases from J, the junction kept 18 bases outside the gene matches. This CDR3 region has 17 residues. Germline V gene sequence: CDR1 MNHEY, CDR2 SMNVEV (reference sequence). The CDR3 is CASLFKGPVQGAYEQYF. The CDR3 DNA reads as TGTGCCAGCCTCTTTAAGGGCCCGGTCCAGGGGGCCTACGAGCAGTACTTC.

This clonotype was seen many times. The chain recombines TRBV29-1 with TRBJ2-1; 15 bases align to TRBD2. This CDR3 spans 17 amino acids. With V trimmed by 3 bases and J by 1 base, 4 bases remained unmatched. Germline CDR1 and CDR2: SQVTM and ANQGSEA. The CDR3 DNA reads TGCAGCGTTGAGGGGACTAGCGGGGGGTCGTCCTACAATGAGCAGTTCTTC. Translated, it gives CSVEGTSGGSSYNEQFF.

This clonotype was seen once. Here the CDR3 reads CASSYSNPGIVEQYF. Here the CDR3 DNA reads TGTGCCAGCAGTTACTCGAATCCAGGGATCGTCGAGCAGTACTTC. This rearrangement joins TRBV6-5 to TRBJ2-5; D possibly corresponds to TRBD1 (5 bases). The end of the DNA fits TRBJ2-7 better, so the J call may be wrong. The CDR3 length is 15 residues. Germline lookup yields CDR1 MNHEY and CDR2 SVGAGI.

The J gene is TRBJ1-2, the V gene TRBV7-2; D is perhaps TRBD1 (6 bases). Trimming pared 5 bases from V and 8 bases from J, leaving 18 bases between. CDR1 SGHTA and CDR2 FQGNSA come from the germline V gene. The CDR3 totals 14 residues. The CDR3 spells CASSPPGGAKGYTF. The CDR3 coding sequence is TGTGCCAGCAGCCCGCCGGGGGGGGCAAAAGGCTACACCTTC.

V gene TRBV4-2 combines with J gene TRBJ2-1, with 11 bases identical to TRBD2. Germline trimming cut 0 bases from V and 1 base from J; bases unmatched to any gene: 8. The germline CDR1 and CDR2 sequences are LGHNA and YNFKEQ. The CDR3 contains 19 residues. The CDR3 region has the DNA TGTGCCAGCAGCCAAGATGGGACTAGCGGTAAATCGTCCTACAATGAGCAGTTCTTC. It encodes CASSQDGTSGKSSYNEQFF.

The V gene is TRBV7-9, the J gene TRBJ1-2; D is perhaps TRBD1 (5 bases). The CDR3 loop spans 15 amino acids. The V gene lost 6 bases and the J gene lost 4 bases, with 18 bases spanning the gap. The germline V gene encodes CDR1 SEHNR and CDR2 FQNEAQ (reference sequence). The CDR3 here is CASSWERGRGYGYTF. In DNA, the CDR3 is TGTGCCAGCAGTTGGGAGCGGGGCCGCGGCTATGGCTACACCTTC.

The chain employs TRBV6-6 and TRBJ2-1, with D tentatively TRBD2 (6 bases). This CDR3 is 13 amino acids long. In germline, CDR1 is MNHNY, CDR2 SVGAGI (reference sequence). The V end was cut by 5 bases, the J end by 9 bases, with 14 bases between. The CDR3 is CASSKLAAGEQFF. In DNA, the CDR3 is TGTGCCAGCAGTAAGTTAGCGGCGGGTGAGCAGTTCTTC.

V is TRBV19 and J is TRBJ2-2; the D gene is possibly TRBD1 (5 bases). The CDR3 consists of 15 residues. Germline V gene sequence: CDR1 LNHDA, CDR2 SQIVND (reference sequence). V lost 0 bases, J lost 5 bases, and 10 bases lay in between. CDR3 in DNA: TGTGCCAGTAGTATAGATTGGGGCGCGACCGGGGAGCTGTTTTTT. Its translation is CASSIDWGATGELFF.

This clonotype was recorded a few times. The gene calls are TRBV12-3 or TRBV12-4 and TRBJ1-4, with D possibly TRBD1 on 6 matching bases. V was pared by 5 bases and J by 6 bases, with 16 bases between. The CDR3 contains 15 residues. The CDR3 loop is CASSPRGRGDEKLFF. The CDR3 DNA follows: TGTGCCAGCAGTCCTCGGGGCAGGGGAGATGAAAAACTGTTTTTT.

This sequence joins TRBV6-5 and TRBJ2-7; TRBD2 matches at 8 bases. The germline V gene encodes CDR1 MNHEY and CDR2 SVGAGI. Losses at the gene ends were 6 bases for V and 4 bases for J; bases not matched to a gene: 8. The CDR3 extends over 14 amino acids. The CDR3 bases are TGTGCCAGCAGCCCTTTTAGCGGGAAGTACGAGCAGTACTTC. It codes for CASSPFSGKYEQYF.

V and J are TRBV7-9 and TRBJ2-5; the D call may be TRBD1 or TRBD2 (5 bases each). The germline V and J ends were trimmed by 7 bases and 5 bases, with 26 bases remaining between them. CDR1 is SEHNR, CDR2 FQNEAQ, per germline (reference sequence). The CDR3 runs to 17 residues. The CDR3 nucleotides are TGTGCCAGCATCCAAGCTTACCCACCAGGGTCGGGGGAGACCCAGTACTTC. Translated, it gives CASIQAYPPGSGETQYF.

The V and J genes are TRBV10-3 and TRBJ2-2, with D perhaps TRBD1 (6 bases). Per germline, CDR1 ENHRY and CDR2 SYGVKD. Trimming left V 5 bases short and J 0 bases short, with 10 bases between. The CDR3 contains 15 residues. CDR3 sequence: CAISKRTANTGELFF. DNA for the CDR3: TGTGCCATCAGTAAGAGGACAGCGAACACCGGGGAGCTGTTTTTT.

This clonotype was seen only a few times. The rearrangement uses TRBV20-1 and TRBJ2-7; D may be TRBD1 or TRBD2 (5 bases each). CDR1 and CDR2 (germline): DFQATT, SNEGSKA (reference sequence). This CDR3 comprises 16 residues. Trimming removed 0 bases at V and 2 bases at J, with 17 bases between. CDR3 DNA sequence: TGCAGTGCTAGAGATCTTCGTGAGGGGTTTCCCTACGAGCAGTACTTC. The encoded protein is CSARDLREGFPYEQYF.

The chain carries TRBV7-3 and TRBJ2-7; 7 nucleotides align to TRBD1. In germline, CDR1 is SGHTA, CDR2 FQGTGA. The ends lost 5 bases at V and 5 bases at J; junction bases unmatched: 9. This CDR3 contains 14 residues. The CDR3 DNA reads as TGTGCCAGCAGCCCGTCAGGGGGTCCGCACGAGCAGTACTTC. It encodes CASSPSGGPHEQYF.

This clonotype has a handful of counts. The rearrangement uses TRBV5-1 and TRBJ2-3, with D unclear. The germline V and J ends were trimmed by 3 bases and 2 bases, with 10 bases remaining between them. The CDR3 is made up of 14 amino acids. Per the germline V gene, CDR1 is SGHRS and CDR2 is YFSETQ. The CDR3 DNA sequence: TGCGCCAGCAGCTCTGGGAACCCCACAGATACGCAGTATTTT. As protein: CASSSGNPTDTQYF.

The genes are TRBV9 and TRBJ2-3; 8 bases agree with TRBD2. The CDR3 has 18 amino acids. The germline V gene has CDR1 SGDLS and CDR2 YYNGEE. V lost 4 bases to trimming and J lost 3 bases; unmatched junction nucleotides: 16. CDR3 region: CASSTPFGAGGRTDTQYF. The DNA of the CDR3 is TGTGCCAGCAGCACTCCTTTCGGGGCGGGGGGCCGTACAGATACGCAGTATTTT.

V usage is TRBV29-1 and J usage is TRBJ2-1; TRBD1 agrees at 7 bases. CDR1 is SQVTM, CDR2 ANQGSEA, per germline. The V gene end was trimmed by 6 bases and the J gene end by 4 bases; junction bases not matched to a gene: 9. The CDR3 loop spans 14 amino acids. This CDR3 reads CSVITGTVYNEQFF. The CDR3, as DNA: TGCAGCGTCATAACCGGGACAGTTTACAATGAGCAGTTCTTC.

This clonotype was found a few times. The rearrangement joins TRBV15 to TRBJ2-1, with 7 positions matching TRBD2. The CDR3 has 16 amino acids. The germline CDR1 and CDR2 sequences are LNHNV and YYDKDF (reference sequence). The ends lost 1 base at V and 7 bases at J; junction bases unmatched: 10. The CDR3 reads CATSRVPVSGGNEQFF. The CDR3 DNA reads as TGTGCCACCAGCAGAGTACCCGTTTCGGGGGGAAATGAGCAGTTCTTC.

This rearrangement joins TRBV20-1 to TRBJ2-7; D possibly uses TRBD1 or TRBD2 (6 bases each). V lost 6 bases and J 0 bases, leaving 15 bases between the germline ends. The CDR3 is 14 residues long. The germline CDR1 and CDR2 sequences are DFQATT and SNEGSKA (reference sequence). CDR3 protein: CSAKPGGISYEQYF. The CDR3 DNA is TGCAGTGCGAAGCCCGGGGGCATCTCCTACGAGCAGTACTTC.

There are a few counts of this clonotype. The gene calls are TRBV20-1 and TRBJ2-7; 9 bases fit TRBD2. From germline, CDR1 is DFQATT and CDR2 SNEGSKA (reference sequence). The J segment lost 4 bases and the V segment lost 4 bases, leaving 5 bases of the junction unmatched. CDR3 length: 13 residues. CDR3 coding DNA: TGCAGTGCTACTAGCGGGGCTCAATACGAGCAGTACTTC. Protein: CSATSGAQYEQYF.

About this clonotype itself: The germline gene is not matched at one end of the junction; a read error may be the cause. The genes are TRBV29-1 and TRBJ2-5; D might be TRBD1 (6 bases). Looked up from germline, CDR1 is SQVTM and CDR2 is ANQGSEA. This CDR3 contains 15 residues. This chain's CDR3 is CCVGPQGLYQETQYF. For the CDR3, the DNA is TGCTGCGTTGGACCCCAGGGGCTGTACCAAGAGACCCAGTACTTC.

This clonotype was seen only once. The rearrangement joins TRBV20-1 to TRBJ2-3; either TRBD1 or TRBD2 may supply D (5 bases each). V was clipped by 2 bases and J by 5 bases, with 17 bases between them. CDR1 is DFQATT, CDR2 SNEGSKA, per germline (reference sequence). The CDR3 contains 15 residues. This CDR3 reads CSARPQGDPGDTQYF. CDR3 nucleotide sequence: TGCAGTGCTAGACCCCAGGGAGACCCGGGAGATACGCAGTATTTT.

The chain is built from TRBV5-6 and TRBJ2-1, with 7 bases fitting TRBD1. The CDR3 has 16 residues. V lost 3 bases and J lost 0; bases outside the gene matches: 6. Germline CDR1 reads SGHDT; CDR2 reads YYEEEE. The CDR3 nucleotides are TGTGCCAGCAGCTCGAGGGGGCTATACTCCTACAATGAGCAGTTCTTC. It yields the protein CASSSRGLYSYNEQFF.

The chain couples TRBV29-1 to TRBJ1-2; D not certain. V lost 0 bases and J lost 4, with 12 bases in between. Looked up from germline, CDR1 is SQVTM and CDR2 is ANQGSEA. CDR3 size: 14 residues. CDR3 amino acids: CSVEDHRPLYGYTF. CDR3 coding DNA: TGCAGCGTTGAAGATCATAGACCGCTCTATGGCTACACCTTC.